This entry lists 4 T cell receptor beta chains sequenced from one sample in a study of T cell responses to AZD1222 COVID-19 vaccine. Assay used: immunoSEQ multiplex PCR; TCRdb lists only in-frame clones, some missing. This sample has about 67,000 clones, with 83% found just once. This specimen was peripheral blood, taken 28 days after the second AZD1222 dose. These receptors were obtained from an adult who received the AZD1222 COVID-19 vaccine.

This clone has a handful of counts. CDR3 DNA sequence: TGTGCCAGCAGGATGTCTTACGAGCAGTACTTC. Translating gives CASRMSYEQYF. V and J are TRBV25-1 and TRBJ2-7; D is ambiguous. Looked up from germline, CDR1 is MGHDK and CDR2 is SYGVNS. This CDR3 spans 11 amino acids. Trimming removed 6 bases at V and 4 bases at J, with 7 bases between.

This clone was detected once. This chain joins TRBV4-2 and TRBJ2-7, with TRBD1 matching 8 bases. The closer fit of TRBJ2-5 to the DNA end suggests the J call may be wrong. Germline lookup yields CDR1 LGHNA and CDR2 YNFKEQ. This CDR3 contains 13 residues. Here the CDR3 reads CASSYRGAETQYF. As DNA, the CDR3 is TGTGCCAGCAGTTACAGGGGGGCGGAGACCCAGTACTTC.

The rearrangement uses TRBV6-1 and TRBJ2-7; D ambiguous. The CDR3 covers 13 residues. V was cut by 2 bases and J by 7 bases, with 12 bases left in between. Germline V lookup: CDR1 MNHNS, CDR2 SASEGT. CDR3 in amino acids: CASSEWGYGEQYF. In DNA form, the CDR3 reads TGTGCCAGCAGTGAATGGGGTTACGGTGAGCAGTACTTC.

The chain has TRBV3-1 (or the pseudogene TRBV3-2) and TRBJ1-1; 7 nucleotides line up with TRBD1. The germline CDR1 and CDR2 sequences are LGHDT and YNNKEL (reference sequence). J was trimmed by 2 bases and V by 6 bases; bases with no gene match: 9. CDR3 length equals 15 residues. CDR3 nucleotide sequence: TGTGCCAGCAGTCCTACCGGGACAGCCAACACTGAAGCTTTCTTT. It codes for CASSPTGTANTEAFF.